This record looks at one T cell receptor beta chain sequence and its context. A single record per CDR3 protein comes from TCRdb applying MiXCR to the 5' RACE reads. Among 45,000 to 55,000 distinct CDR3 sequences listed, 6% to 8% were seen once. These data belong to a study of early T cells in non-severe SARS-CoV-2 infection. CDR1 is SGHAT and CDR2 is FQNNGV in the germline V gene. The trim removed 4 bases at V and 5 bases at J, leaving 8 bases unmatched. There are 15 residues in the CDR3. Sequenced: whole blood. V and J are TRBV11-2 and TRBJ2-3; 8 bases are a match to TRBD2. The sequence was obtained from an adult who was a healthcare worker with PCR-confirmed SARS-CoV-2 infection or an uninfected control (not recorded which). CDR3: CASSSPGLVRDTQYF. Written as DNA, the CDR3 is TGTGCCAGCAGCTCACCGGGACTAGTAAGAGATACGCAGTATTTT.